This entry lists 17 T cell receptor beta chains sequenced from one sample in a study of shared clonotypes between healthy human individuals. TCRdb's copy holds only in-frame clones and misses some; the assay was immunoSEQ multiplex PCR. The table lists about 680,000 clones, 72% of them singletons, with under 2% in the top ten. Material for sequencing was memory CD4+ T cells sorted from blood. Subset described: CD45RA-negative fraction. The origin of the receptors is a woman aged 30 to 39 in good health.

The chain couples TRBV28 to TRBJ1-1, with 8 bases identical to TRBD1. Germline V gives CDR1 MDHEN, CDR2 SYDVKM. Germline trimming cut 5 bases from V and 11 bases from J; bases unmatched to any gene: 10. The length of the CDR3 is 13 residues. Here the CDR3 DNA reads TGTGCCAGCAGTCGGGACAGGCAAACTTGGGCTTTCTTT. Protein sequence: CASSRDRQTWAFF.

In this sample, this clone turned up a few times. The chain is built from TRBV9 and TRBJ2-2; no reliable D call. The V end was cut by 0 bases, the J end by 10 bases, with 10 bases between. Per the germline V gene, CDR1 is SGDLS and CDR2 is YYNGEE. The CDR3 runs 13 residues. CDR3 sequence: CASSVESGSELFF. The CDR3 DNA is TGTGCCAGCAGCGTAGAGTCGGGTTCGGAGCTGTTTTTT.

The chain recombines TRBV18 with TRBJ2-7; 8 bases fit TRBD1. The V segment lost 0 bases and the J segment 3 bases; nucleotides outside the gene matches: 10. CDR1 is KGHSH and CDR2 is LQKENI in the germline V gene. The CDR3 totals 17 residues. The CDR3 DNA reads as TGTGCCAGCTCACCACCTTCAGCAGGGGGCAAGAACTACGAGCAGTACTTC. This translates into CASSPPSAGGKNYEQYF.

This clone was recorded many times. Here the CDR3 DNA reads TGTGCCAGCAGTGAAACCTCTGGAGCCGGGACACGTTACGAGCAGTACTTC. Protein product: CASSETSGAGTRYEQYF. This chain connects TRBV25-1 to TRBJ2-5, with D perhaps matching TRBD1 (6 bases). The better agreement between TRBJ2-7 and the DNA end casts doubt on the J call. The CDR3 has 17 residues. Germline V gene lookup returns CDR1 MGHDK and CDR2 SYGVNS.

This clone was recorded at least ten times. The same CDR3 can be traced to other DNA sequences in this sample. This rearrangement joins TRBV27 to TRBJ2-2, with TRBD1 as a possible D gene (6 bases). CDR3 length: 17 residues. The V and J ends lost 2 bases and 0 bases respectively, with 13 bases between them. From germline, CDR1 is MNHEY and CDR2 SMNVEV (reference sequence). CDR3 in amino acids: CASSLSRQVANTGELFF. CDR3 coding DNA: TGTGCCAGCAGTTTAAGTCGACAGGTCGCGAACACCGGGGAGCTGTTTTTT.

The chain's CDR3 is CAWRKTGTSGTRPREGQYF. The CDR3 bases are TGTGCCTGGAGGAAGACCGGGACTAGCGGGACCCGACCCCGGGAGGGGCAGTATTTT. The rearrangement joins TRBV30 to TRBJ2-3, with 13 bases fitting TRBD2. CDR3 length: 19 amino acids. CDR1 and CDR2 from the germline V gene are GTSNPN and SVGIG (reference sequence). Trimming removed 3 bases from V and 11 bases from J; junction bases left unmatched: 23.

The V call is TRBV11-3, the J call TRBJ1-5; D is uncertain. CDR1 and CDR2 (germline): SGHNT, YENEEA. The germline V and J ends were trimmed by 5 bases and 7 bases, with 9 bases remaining between them. The CDR3 contains 12 residues. Here the CDR3 reads CASSLNLQPQHF. CDR3 DNA: TGTGCCAGCAGCCTTAACCTACAGCCCCAGCATTTT.

The rearrangement uses TRBV28 and TRBJ2-7; 8 nucleotides match TRBD1. Germline CDR1 reads MDHEN; CDR2 reads SYDVKM. This CDR3 comprises 15 residues. The ends lost 4 bases at V and 1 base at J; junction bases unmatched: 6. The CDR3 is CASSSQGERSYEQYF. As DNA, the CDR3 is TGTGCCAGCAGTTCACAGGGGGAAAGGTCCTACGAGCAGTACTTC.

The rearrangement joins TRBV6-5 to TRBJ2-7, with 9 positions matching TRBD1. The CDR3 covers 14 residues. Germline V gene sequence: CDR1 MNHEY, CDR2 SVGAGI. Trimming at V came to 6 bases and at J to 5 bases, leaving 8 bases not matched to a gene. The CDR3 DNA reads as TGTGCCAGCAGGAAACAGGGGGCGTTTAACGAGCAGTACTTC. It encodes CASRKQGAFNEQYF.

V gene TRBV2 combines with J gene TRBJ2-1; tentatively, D is TRBD1 or TRBD2 (6 bases each). The V gene's germline CDR1 is SNHLY and CDR2 FYNNEI. Trimming pared 8 bases from V and 3 bases from J, leaving 8 bases between. The CDR3 totals 12 residues. CDR3 sequence reads: CASEGGYNEQFF. CDR3 nucleotides: TGTGCCAGCGAGGGGGGCTACAATGAGCAGTTCTTC.

The gene calls are TRBV2 and TRBJ2-7; TRBD2 matches at 11 bases. Germline V gene sequence: CDR1 SNHLY, CDR2 FYNNEI. CDR3 size: 15 residues. Trimming removed 4 bases from V and 4 bases from J; junction bases left unmatched: 6. The CDR3 loop is CASSGGLADWYEQYF. In DNA form, the CDR3 reads TGTGCCAGCAGTGGGGGACTAGCGGACTGGTACGAGCAGTACTTC.

This clone was seen repeatedly, ten times or more. The chain links TRBV29-1 to TRBJ1-2, with D perhaps TRBD1 (5 bases). V was shortened by 7 bases and J by 3 bases, with 12 bases between the two germline ends. This CDR3 is built from 12 residues. Germline CDR1 is SQVTM and CDR2 is ANQGSEA. The DNA for the CDR3 is TGCAGCGCGCGGGGCAATGACTATGGCTACACCTTC. Translated: CSARGNDYGYTF.

V usage is TRBV4-2 and J usage is TRBJ1-2, with TRBD1 matching 10 bases. Germline CDR1 LGHNA, CDR2 YNFKEQ. Trimming cost V 0 bases and J 6 bases; bases outside gene matches: 10. The CDR3 consists of 17 residues. The CDR3 coding sequence is TGTGCCAGCAGCCAAGACAATGTAGACAGGGGGCTGGATGGCTACACCTTC. As protein: CASSQDNVDRGLDGYTF.

V and J are TRBV6-5 and TRBJ1-1, with D hard to call. Germline CDR1 reads MNHEY; CDR2 reads SVGAGI. CDR3 size: 13 residues. Trimming pared 5 bases from V and 3 bases from J, leaving 10 bases between. CDR3 amino acids: CASSRGWDTEAFF. As DNA, the CDR3 is TGTGCCAGCAGTCGTGGGTGGGACACTGAAGCTTTCTTT.

A remark on this clone: Other DNA variants within this sample encode the same CDR3. This chain connects TRBV28 to TRBJ1-2, with D maybe TRBD1 (5 bases). The V end was cut by 6 bases, the J end by 3 bases, with 14 bases between. The germline V gene encodes CDR1 MDHEN and CDR2 SYDVKM. The CDR3 runs 14 residues. CDR3 residues: CASSPTGGDYGYTF. For the CDR3, the DNA is TGTGCCAGCAGCCCCACGGGGGGGGACTATGGCTACACCTTC.

This clone has ten or more counts. The V gene is TRBV2, the J gene TRBJ1-1, with a possible D match to TRBD1 (6 bases). Per the germline V gene, CDR1 is SNHLY and CDR2 is FYNNEI. This CDR3 is built from 17 residues. Trimming took off 7 bases at V and 0 bases at J, with 21 bases between the two ends. CDR3 in DNA: TGTGCCAGCACCCGAACTGGTGCAGGGGCCATGAACACTGAAGCTTTCTTT. Protein: CASTRTGAGAMNTEAFF. Supplemented by reference TRBV2 and TRBJ1-1, the full variable domain reads EPEVTQTPSHQVTQMGQEVILRCVPISNHLYFYWYRQILGQKVEFLVSFYNNEISEKSEIFDDQFSVERPDGSNFTLKIRSTKLEDSAMYFCASTRTGAGAMNTEAFFGQGTRLTVV.

The chain recombines TRBV28 with TRBJ1-1, with D possibly TRBD1 on 5 matching bases. The CDR3 is made up of 14 amino acids. V lost 6 bases and J lost 2, with 13 bases in between. The V gene's germline CDR1 is MDHEN and CDR2 SYDVKM. The CDR3 here is CASRKPGLNTEAFF. CDR3 sequence (DNA): TGTGCCAGCAGAAAGCCAGGGTTAAACACTGAAGCTTTCTTT.